This T cell receptor beta chain was sequenced in a study of shared clonotypes between healthy human individuals. Study conclusions and caveats: As a rule, naive subsets had a larger estimated richness than memory subsets.

This table comes from immunoSEQ multiplex PCR, and its TCRdb copy is limited to in-frame clones, with some not included. Found here are 800,000 or so clones, about 97% of them singletons; the top ten hold under 0.3%. Positively selected for CCR7, the CD45RO-negative cells used as naive CD8 cells excluded terminally differentiated effector memory CD45RA+ cells. The CDR3 is 20 residues long. The junction had 14 bases not matched to a gene; V was cut back by 0 bases and J by 1 base. CDR1 is SGHDN and CDR2 is FVKESK in the germline V gene. With respect to this clone: Its antigen remains unknown.

This chain connects TRBV14 to TRBJ2-3, with TRBD2 matching 9 bases. The receptor comes from a man aged 30-40 years in good health. The sample comprised naive CD8+ T cells sorted from blood. In DNA, the CDR3 is TGTGCCAGCAGCCAAGAGGGGGAACTAGCGGGCGGATTAGGCACAGATACGCAGTATTTT. Translating gives CASSQEGELAGGLGTDTQYF.